This T cell receptor beta chain was sequenced in a study of blood T cell repertoires in COVID-19. About the research overall: Material from acute and convalescent COVID-19 was sourced from the United States, Italy and Spain. PBMCs, B-cell-depleted T cells, or T cells provided the cDNA or gDNA that made up the material.

In the source study's methods: Estimation of nucleated cell counts relied on the amplification of reference gene primers. Clones were read by immunoSEQ multiplex PCR, and TCRdb kept only the in-frame ones, dropping some. Clone size and V and J calls were adopted from that table, with D and trimming inferred from the DNA. Altogether about 270,000 clones are present, roughly 85% being singletons, with the ten largest covering approximately 3.1%. V dropped 5 bases and J dropped 7 bases, with 20 bases sitting between them. The CDR3 extends over 16 amino acids. Germline values: CDR1 LNHNV, CDR2 YYDKDF (reference sequence).

The receptor's source is a woman between 18 and 29 years old with acute or convalescent COVID-19. The sequencing input was peripheral blood. The gene calls are TRBV15 and TRBJ2-2; D is perhaps TRBD1 or TRBD2 (6 bases each). In DNA, the CDR3 is TGTGCCACCAGCGGAGGGACACAATTACGCCACGGGGAGCTGTTTTTT. Protein product: CATSGGTQLRHGELFF.